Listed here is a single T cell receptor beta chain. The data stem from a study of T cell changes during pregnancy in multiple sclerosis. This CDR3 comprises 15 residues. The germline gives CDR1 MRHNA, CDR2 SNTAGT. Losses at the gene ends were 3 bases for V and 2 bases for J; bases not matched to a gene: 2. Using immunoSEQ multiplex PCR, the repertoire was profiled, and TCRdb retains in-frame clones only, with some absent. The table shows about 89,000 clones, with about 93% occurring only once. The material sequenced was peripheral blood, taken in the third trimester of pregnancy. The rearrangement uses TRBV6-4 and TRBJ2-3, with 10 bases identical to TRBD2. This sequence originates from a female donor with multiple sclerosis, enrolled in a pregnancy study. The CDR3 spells CASSEAGGITDTQYF. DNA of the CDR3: TGTGCCAGCAGTGAAGCGGGAGGGATCACAGATACGCAGTATTTT.